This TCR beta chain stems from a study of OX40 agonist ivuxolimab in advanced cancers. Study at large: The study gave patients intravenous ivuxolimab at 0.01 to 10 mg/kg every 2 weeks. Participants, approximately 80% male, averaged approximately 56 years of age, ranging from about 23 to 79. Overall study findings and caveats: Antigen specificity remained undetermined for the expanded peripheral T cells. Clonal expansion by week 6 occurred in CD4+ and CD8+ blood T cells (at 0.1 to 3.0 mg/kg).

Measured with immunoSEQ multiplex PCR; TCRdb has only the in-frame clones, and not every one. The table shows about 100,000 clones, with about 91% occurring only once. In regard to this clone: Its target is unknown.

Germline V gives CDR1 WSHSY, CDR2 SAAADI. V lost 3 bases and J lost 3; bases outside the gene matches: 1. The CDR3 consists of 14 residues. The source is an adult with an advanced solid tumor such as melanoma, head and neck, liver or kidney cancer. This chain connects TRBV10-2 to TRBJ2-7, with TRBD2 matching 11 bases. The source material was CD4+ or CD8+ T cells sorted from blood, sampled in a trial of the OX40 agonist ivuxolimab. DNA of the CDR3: TGCGCCAGCAGTGAAACTAGCGGGAGCTACGAGCAGTACTTC. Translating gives CASSETSGSYEQYF.